This T cell receptor beta chain emerged from a study of T-cell reconstitution after alpha-beta-depleted transplantation in children. This clonotype was recorded a few times. What it recognizes is unknown. Study observations and caveats: After transplant, at about two months, alpha-beta T cells were reportedly derived from several hundred expanded graft clones.

Preparation of the TCRbeta library involved a method that used unique molecular identifiers. MiXCR, applied by TCRdb to the PCR reads, yields one record per CDR3 protein. The sample carries tens of thousands of distinct CDR3 sequences, about a sixth recorded once. V lost 1 base, J lost 2 bases, and 7 bases lay in between. From germline, CDR1 is DFQATT and CDR2 SNEGSKA (reference sequence). This CDR3 is 13 amino acids long. The V gene is TRBV20-1, the J gene TRBJ2-3; unclear D gene. Specimen: PBMCs, mostly from graft donor cells, collected 180 days after TCRalphabeta/CD19-depleted stem cell transplant. The clonotype originates from a male patient aged 2-15 years who had a stem cell transplant for acute lymphoblastic leukemia, so the T cells may come from the graft donor. The chain's CDR3 is CSARAIHTDTQYF. CDR3 DNA sequence: TGCAGTGCTAGAGCCATCCACACAGATACGCAGTATTTT.